Below are 31 T cell receptor beta chains sequenced from a single sample in a study of identical twins. TCRdb recomputed calls from the 5' RACE reads with MiXCR, one row per CDR3 protein. The profile shows 200,000 to 250,000 distinct CDR3 sequences, around 8.1% of them singletons. This sample was shared with a second study, whose subject was yellow fever vaccine responses in identical twins.

Sequenced input: memory (CD45RO+) T cells sorted from blood. The origin of the receptors is a woman younger than 35 in good health.

This clonotype was recorded a few times. Here the CDR3 reads CASSIRERATEAFF. In DNA, the CDR3 is TGTGCCAGTAGTATAAGGGAAAGGGCCACTGAAGCTTTCTTT. The V call is TRBV19, the J call TRBJ1-1, with D unclear. CDR1 and CDR2 (germline): LNHDA, SQIVND (reference sequence). The CDR3 loop spans 14 amino acids. Trimming took 2 bases from V and 4 from J, leaving 11 bases between them.

This clonotype was seen more than once but under ten times. V usage is TRBV7-2 and J usage is TRBJ1-5; TRBD1 agrees at 8 bases. Germline lookup yields CDR1 SGHTA and CDR2 FQGNSA. The CDR3 contains 16 residues. With 4 bases clipped from V and 4 bases from J, the junction kept 9 bases outside the gene matches. The CDR3 protein is CASSYRGQDGNQPQHF. The CDR3 nucleotides read TGTGCCAGCAGCTACCGGGGACAGGATGGAAATCAGCCCCAGCATTTT.

The CDR3 is CASRNEARSNQPQHF. CDR3 coding DNA: TGTGCCAGCAGGAACGAGGCAAGGAGCAATCAGCCCCAGCATTTT. V is TRBV7-8 and J is TRBJ1-5; D is unclear. Germline V gene data show CDR1 as SGHVS and CDR2 as FQNEAQ. This CDR3 has 15 amino acids. V was shortened by 6 bases and J by 1 base, with 13 bases between the two germline ends.

This clonotype appeared a few times. This chain uses TRBV4-1 with TRBJ1-2; no firm D call. This CDR3 is built from 13 residues. Germline V gives CDR1 MGHRA, CDR2 YSYEKL. Trimming took off 2 bases at V and 4 bases at J, with 8 bases between the two ends. The CDR3 coding sequence is TGCGCCAGCAGCCAAACTTCAAGCTATGGCTACACCTTC. It yields the protein CASSQTSSYGYTF.

This clonotype was observed many times. The chain couples TRBV12-3 or TRBV12-4 to TRBJ2-7, with D uncertain. The CDR3 is 12 amino acids. V was pared by 5 bases and J by 3 bases, with 8 bases between. The CDR3 loop is CASSVYYYEQYF. CDR3 coding DNA: TGTGCCAGCAGTGTGTACTACTACGAGCAGTACTTC.

The genes are TRBV7-6 and TRBJ1-2; D not resolved. The CDR3 runs to 13 residues. The ends were cut back, 5 bases at V and 5 bases at J, with 12 bases in the middle. The germline V gene encodes CDR1 SGHVS and CDR2 FNYEAQ. CDR3 sequence (DNA): TGTGCCAGCAGCCTTCAGGACCTGTATGGCTACACCTTC. Protein product: CASSLQDLYGYTF.

This clonotype was detected a few times. CDR3 loop: CASSPGQGGTGELFF. The CDR3 region has the DNA TGCGCCAGCAGCCCAGGACAGGGCGGCACCGGGGAGCTGTTTTTT. V gene TRBV5-1 combines with J gene TRBJ2-2, with 8 bases aligning to TRBD1. The length of the CDR3 is 15 residues. V shed 4 bases, J shed 4 bases, and the junction held 6 bases outside the gene matches. Germline V gives CDR1 SGHRS, CDR2 YFSETQ.

This clonotype was seen only a few times. The rearrangement joins TRBV9 to TRBJ2-7; 14 positions agree with TRBD2. Germline assignment: CDR1 SGDLS and CDR2 YYNGEE. This CDR3 is built from 14 residues. V was clipped by 2 bases and J by 6 bases; unmatched bases: 1. The CDR3 loop reads CASSVGLAGVEQYF. The DNA of the CDR3 is TGTGCCAGCAGCGTGGGACTAGCGGGAGTCGAGCAGTACTTC.

Only a few counts were recorded for this clonotype. The V and J genes are TRBV6-6 and TRBJ2-3; no reliable D call. The CDR3 is 12 residues long. V was pared by 2 bases and J by 5 bases, with 5 bases between. CDR1 MNHNY and CDR2 SVGAGI come from the germline V gene (reference sequence). The CDR3 sequence: CASSYGRDTQYF. The CDR3, as DNA: TGTGCCAGCAGTTACGGGCGAGATACGCAGTATTTT.

This clonotype has just a few counts. The V gene is TRBV20-1, the J gene TRBJ2-1; 7 bases line up with TRBD2. V trimming: 1 base; J trimming: 3 bases; junction bases outside the gene matches: 9. The length of the CDR3 is 16 residues. The germline V gene encodes CDR1 DFQATT and CDR2 SNEGSKA (reference sequence). The CDR3 region has the DNA TGCAGTGCTAGAGGAACTAGCGAAGGATACTACAATGAGCAGTTCTTC. It specifies CSARGTSEGYYNEQFF.

This clonotype has a handful of counts. This chain joins TRBV11-3 and TRBJ2-1; D not resolved. Germline V lookup: CDR1 SGHNT, CDR2 YENEEA. The V end was cut by 3 bases, the J end by 6 bases, with 15 bases between. CDR3 length: 15 residues. The CDR3 sequence is CASSLIGDSTNEQFF. The CDR3 DNA reads as TGTGCCAGCAGCTTGATAGGCGACTCGACCAATGAGCAGTTCTTC.

This clonotype was seen ten or more times. The gene calls are TRBV12-3 or TRBV12-4 and TRBJ1-1; D remains ambiguous. V lost 4 bases and J lost 1, with 4 bases in between. The CDR3 spans 12 residues. CDR3 protein: CASSWGNTEAFF. The CDR3, as DNA: TGTGCCAGCAGTTGGGGGAACACTGAAGCTTTCTTT.

This clonotype was recorded at least ten times. CDR3: CASSQTGDLNEQYF. In DNA, the CDR3 is TGTGCCAGCAGTCAGACAGGGGACCTCAACGAGCAGTACTTC. The chain employs TRBV12-3 or TRBV12-4 and TRBJ2-7, with 8 bases matching TRBD1. The trim removed 5 bases at V and 5 bases at J, leaving 8 bases unmatched. The CDR3 totals 14 residues.

This clonotype was recorded many times. The chain is built from TRBV5-1 and TRBJ2-1; D is possibly TRBD1 or TRBD2 (5 bases each). The CDR3 covers 14 residues. CDR1 and CDR2 (germline): SGHRS, YFSETQ. Trimming removed 5 bases at V and 3 bases at J, with 12 bases between. As DNA, the CDR3 is TGCGCCAGCAGTCCCGGGGCTGGCTACAATGAGCAGTTCTTC. It yields the protein CASSPGAGYNEQFF.

The table lists this clonotype with a few counts. This chain uses TRBV28 with TRBJ2-2, with 10 bases aligning to TRBD2. The junction had 12 bases not matched to a gene; V was cut back by 7 bases and J by 7 bases. Germline V gene lookup returns CDR1 MDHEN and CDR2 SYDVKM. The CDR3 is made up of 16 amino acids. This CDR3 reads CASTLAGVGGGGELFF. The CDR3 DNA sequence: TGTGCCAGCACCCTAGCGGGAGTTGGGGGTGGCGGGGAGCTGTTTTTT.

This clonotype has ten or more counts. V and J are TRBV5-6 and TRBJ2-1; 9 bases are a match to TRBD2. Trimming at V came to 0 bases and at J to 4 bases, leaving 2 bases not matched to a gene. From germline, CDR1 is SGHDT and CDR2 YYEEEE. This CDR3 spans 15 amino acids. Written as DNA, the CDR3 is TGTGCCAGCAGCTTGGCAGCGGGGGGATACAATGAGCAGTTCTTC. This encodes CASSLAAGGYNEQFF.

The chain has TRBV18 and TRBJ1-3; D gene unclear. The CDR3 sequence is 16 residues long. Trimming took off 5 bases at V and 1 base at J, with 15 bases between the two ends. Germline V gene sequence: CDR1 KGHSH, CDR2 LQKENI. CDR3 amino acids: CASSTTNRISGNTIYF. The CDR3, as DNA: TGTGCCAGCTCAACCACTAACCGTATATCTGGAAACACCATATATTTT.

There are many counts of this clonotype. The V gene is TRBV5-1, the J gene TRBJ2-1, with 7 bases fitting TRBD2. This CDR3 contains 14 residues. V trimming: 5 bases; J trimming: 5 bases; junction bases outside the gene matches: 7. CDR1 SGHRS and CDR2 YFSETQ come from the germline V gene. The CDR3 loop is CASRSGAGNNEQFF. The CDR3 coding sequence is TGCGCCAGCAGGAGCGGGGCGGGGAACAATGAGCAGTTCTTC.

This clonotype was found a few times. This chain uses TRBV20-1 with TRBJ2-1, with 9 positions matching TRBD2. The CDR3 length is 17 residues. CDR1 and CDR2 (germline): DFQATT, SNEGSKA (reference sequence). V shed 1 base and J 6 bases; nucleotides not matched to a gene: 13. The chain's CDR3 is CSARVGTSPIPSNEQFF. The CDR3 DNA follows: TGCAGTGCTAGAGTCGGGACTAGCCCAATCCCATCCAATGAGCAGTTCTTC.

This clonotype occurred a few times. J is TRBJ1-1 and V is TRBV11-2; TRBD1 agrees at 10 bases. Germline values: CDR1 SGHAT, CDR2 FQNNGV. Trimming at V came to 2 bases and at J to 2 bases, leaving 8 bases not matched to a gene. This CDR3 region has 17 residues. The CDR3 region has the DNA TGTGCCAGCAGCTTAAGCCCAGGACAGGGGGTTAACACTGAAGCTTTCTTT. This encodes CASSLSPGQGVNTEAFF.

This clonotype showed up many times. J is TRBJ2-4 and V is TRBV5-5; TRBD1 or TRBD2 may be the D gene (5 bases each). This CDR3 contains 14 residues. Germline CDR1 SGHKS, CDR2 YYEKEE (reference sequence). V lost 2 bases and J 4 bases, leaving 10 bases between the germline ends. CDR3 residues: CASSFWGKKNIQYF. The CDR3 DNA is TGTGCCAGCAGCTTTTGGGGGAAAAAAAACATTCAGTACTTC.

Ten or more counts support this clonotype. The V and J genes are TRBV12-3 or TRBV12-4 and TRBJ1-3, with D perhaps matching TRBD1 (6 bases). Trimming removed 6 bases at V and 0 bases at J, with 9 bases between. The CDR3 consists of 14 residues. The CDR3: CASSIRGSGNTIYF. As DNA, the CDR3 is TGTGCCAGCAGCATCAGGGGCTCTGGAAACACCATATATTTT.

There are many counts of this clonotype. The rearrangement joins TRBV11-1 to TRBJ1-2; 7 bases map to TRBD1. The CDR3 covers 14 residues. V lost 4 bases and J lost 8; bases outside the gene matches: 10. CDR1 is SGHAT, CDR2 FQDESV, per germline (reference sequence). The CDR3 DNA reads as TGTGCCAGCAGCTCACCGGGACAGCCTCTAGGCTACACCTTC. Protein: CASSSPGQPLGYTF.

This chain joins TRBV6-4 and TRBJ2-1; 8 bases are a match to TRBD2. J gave up 9 bases and V 4 bases, and 5 bases lay outside the gene matches. The CDR3 consists of 13 residues. Germline V gene sequence: CDR1 MRHNA, CDR2 SNTAGT. The CDR3: CASSASGSGEQFF. Written as DNA, the CDR3 is TGTGCCAGCAGTGCTAGCGGGTCCGGTGAGCAGTTCTTC.

This clonotype was counted many times. The chain has TRBV5-1 and TRBJ2-7; D may correspond to TRBD1 or TRBD2 (5 bases each). CDR1 and CDR2 from the germline V gene are SGHRS and YFSETQ. V was pared by 0 bases and J by 2 bases, with 9 bases between. The CDR3 contains 14 residues. CDR3 nucleotide sequence: TGCGCCAGCAGCTTGGAAGGGACGACCTACGAGCAGTACTTC. Protein product: CASSLEGTTYEQYF.

J is TRBJ2-7 and V is TRBV3-1; TRBD1 matches at 8 bases. The CDR3 sequence is 14 residues long. Per the germline V gene, CDR1 is LGHDT and CDR2 is YNNKEL (reference sequence). Trimming cost V 4 bases and J 4 bases; bases outside gene matches: 6. The CDR3 region has the DNA TGTGCCAGCAGCCCGACAGGGGAGGTTTACGAGCAGTACTTC. As protein: CASSPTGEVYEQYF.

In this sample, this clonotype turned up a few times. This chain's CDR3 is CATSRTKEGTGELFF. The DNA of the CDR3 is TGTGCCACCAGCAGAACTAAGGAGGGAACCGGGGAGCTGTTTTTT. This chain connects TRBV15 to TRBJ2-2; weak D call: TRBD2 (6 bases). The CDR3 consists of 15 residues. Germline V lookup: CDR1 LNHNV, CDR2 YYDKDF (reference sequence). Deletions cut 2 bases from V and 5 bases from J, with 12 bases between.

This clonotype has just a few counts. The CDR3 here is CASSEQESGELFF. The CDR3 region has the DNA TGTGCCAGCAGTGAGCAGGAGTCGGGGGAGCTGTTTTTT. This chain joins TRBV6-1 and TRBJ2-2; D ambiguous. This CDR3 comprises 13 residues. Germline CDR1 is MNHNS and CDR2 is SASEGT. V was clipped by 3 bases and J by 8 bases, with 10 bases between them.

Here the CDR3 DNA reads TGCGCCAGCAGCTCCGGACTAGCGGGGGGCCGGTCGCAGTTCTTC. This gives the protein CASSSGLAGGRSQFF. The chain combines TRBV5-1 with TRBJ2-1, with TRBD2 identical over 14 bases. The CDR3 contains 15 residues. Germline CDR1 SGHRS, CDR2 YFSETQ. The V segment lost 3 bases and the J segment 12 bases; nucleotides outside the gene matches: 8.

This clonotype was detected ten times or more. The rearrangement uses TRBV25-1 and TRBJ2-6, with a weak D call TRBD1 (5 bases). Germline loops: CDR1 MGHDK, CDR2 SYGVNS. Trimming left V 2 bases short and J 2 bases short, with 10 bases between. The CDR3 extends over 16 amino acids. In nucleotides, the CDR3 is TGTGCCAGCAGTGAAAACCAGGGAACTGGGGCCAACGTCCTGACTTTC. Translating it yields CASSENQGTGANVLTF.

The gene calls are TRBV7-2 and TRBJ2-3; TRBD1 matches at 8 bases. CDR3 length equals 14 residues. Unmatched junction bases numbered 3, after V lost 5 bases and J lost 2 bases. Germline CDR1 SGHTA, CDR2 FQGNSA. DNA for the CDR3: TGTGCCAGCAGCGCGACAGGGGTCACAGATACGCAGTATTTT. Its translation: CASSATGVTDTQYF.